A single sample gave rise to the 18 T cell receptor beta chains below, sequenced in a study of blood T cell repertoires in COVID-19. TCRdb's copy holds only in-frame clones and misses some; the assay was immunoSEQ multiplex PCR. The data contain around 35,000 clones, approximately 84% of them singletons. What was sequenced was peripheral blood. Receptor source: a man aged 65 to 79 with COVID-19, enrolled during active disease.

The chain recombines TRBV11-1 with TRBJ1-2; TRBD1 aligns across 11 bases. CDR3 size: 14 residues. Germline loops: CDR1 SGHAT, CDR2 FQDESV (reference sequence). Germline trimming cut 4 bases from V and 8 bases from J; bases unmatched to any gene: 6. The CDR3 sequence: CASSSEGQGEGYTF. CDR3 DNA sequence: TGTGCCAGCAGCTCCGAGGGACAGGGGGAAGGCTACACCTTC. The entire variable domain, with the rest obtained from reference TRBV11-1 and TRBJ1-2, is as follows: EAEVAQSPRYKITEKSQAVAFWCDPISGHATLYWYRQILGQGPELLVQFQDESVVDDSQLPKDRFSAERLKGVDSTLKIQPAELGDSAMYLCASSSEGQGEGYTFGSGTRLTVV.

The chain recombines TRBV5-6 with TRBJ2-3, with TRBD2 matching 11 bases. CDR1 and CDR2 from the germline V gene are SGHDT and YYEEEE. The V segment lost 4 bases and the J segment 3 bases; nucleotides outside the gene matches: 4. This CDR3 region has 15 residues. CDR3 bases: TGTGCCAGCAGCCCGGGACTAGCGGCGACAGATACGCAGTATTTT. It encodes CASSPGLAATDTQYF. The full variable domain, its missing parts supplied by reference TRBV5-6 and TRBJ2-3, is DAGVTQSPTHLIKTRGQQVTLRCSPKSGHDTVSWYQQALGQGPQFIFQYYEEEERQRGNFPDRFSGHQFPNYSSELNVNALLLGDSALYLCASSPGLAATDTQYFGPGTRLTVL.

V usage is TRBV21-1 and J usage is TRBJ1-1. TRBV21-1 is marked as a pseudogene. The CDR3 is made up of 15 amino acids. Here the CDR3 DNA reads TGTGCCAGCAGCAAAGTGGAGGGCACGGGGACTGAAGCTTTCTTT. As protein: CASSKVEGTGTEAFF.

The CDR3 region has the DNA TGCGCCAGCAGCTTGGAGGCAGGGAACACCGGGGAGCTGTTTTTT. It codes for CASSLEAGNTGELFF. This rearrangement joins TRBV5-1 to TRBJ2-2; no definite D call. Germline values: CDR1 SGHRS, CDR2 YFSETQ. Trimming stripped 0 bases from V and 1 base from J, with 7 bases between. This CDR3 spans 15 amino acids. The complete variable domain, with remaining parts taken from reference TRBV5-1 and TRBJ2-2, reads KAGVTQTPRYLIKTRGQQVTLSCSPISGHRSVSWYQQTPGQGLQFLFEYFSETQRNKGNFPGRFSGRQFSNSRSEMNVSTLELGDSALYLCASSLEAGNTGELFFGEGSRLTVL.

The chain links TRBV28 to TRBJ2-7; possibly TRBD1 for D (6 bases). V was cut by 5 bases and J by 3 bases, with 14 bases left in between. The CDR3 consists of 14 residues. Looked up from germline, CDR1 is MDHEN and CDR2 is SYDVKM. The CDR3 region has the DNA TGTGCCAGCAGTCCGTCGTGGACAGACTACGAGCAGTACTTC. Its protein product is CASSPSWTDYEQYF.

The chain carries TRBV19 and TRBJ1-1; 10 bases match TRBD1. V shed 5 bases, J shed 10 bases, and the junction held 7 bases outside the gene matches. From germline, CDR1 is LNHDA and CDR2 SQIVND (reference sequence). This CDR3 has 13 amino acids. The CDR3 DNA is TGTGCCAGTAGTCTTGGGACAGGGGACGGAGCTTTCTTT. This sequence encodes CASSLGTGDGAFF.

The rearrangement links TRBV4-2 to TRBJ2-7, with 14 positions matching TRBD2. The CDR3 extends over 17 amino acids. V was clipped by 3 bases and J by 4 bases; unmatched bases: 8. Germline lookup yields CDR1 LGHNA and CDR2 YNFKEQ. The CDR3: CASSQVTSGRALYEQYF. The CDR3 DNA sequence: TGTGCCAGCAGCCAGGTGACTAGCGGGAGGGCCTTATACGAGCAGTACTTC.

The chain links TRBV28 to TRBJ2-5, with D perhaps TRBD1 (6 bases). In germline, CDR1 is MDHEN, CDR2 SYDVKM. V shed 6 bases and J shed 1 base, with 24 bases lying between them. This CDR3 contains 18 residues. The CDR3 DNA reads TGTGCCAGCAGATCAGGACAGCGACGACGCTGGGGCCAAGAGACCCAGTACTTC. Translated: CASRSGQRRRWGQETQYF. The whole variable domain, remainder taken from reference TRBV28 and TRBJ2-5, is DVKVTQSSRYLVKRTGEKVFLECVQDMDHENMFWYRQDPGLGLRLIYFSYDVKMKEKGDIPEGYSVSREKKERFSLILESASTNQTSMYLCASRSGQRRRWGQETQYFGPGTRLLVL.

The chain employs TRBV6-5 and TRBJ2-3; D gene ambiguous. Trimming pared 6 bases from V and 4 bases from J, leaving 5 bases between. CDR1 is MNHEY, CDR2 SVGAGI, per germline. The CDR3 contains 11 residues. In nucleotides, the CDR3 is TGTGCCAGCAGCTTCTCAGATACGCAGTATTTT. Its translation is CASSFSDTQYF.

The CDR3 region is CASSPTGGRGGYTF. In nucleotides, the CDR3 is TGTGCCAGCAGTCCGACAGGGGGCAGGGGTGGCTACACCTTC. The chain links TRBV28 to TRBJ1-2; the match to TRBD1 covers 10 bases. This CDR3 spans 14 amino acids. The V gene's germline CDR1 is MDHEN and CDR2 SYDVKM. With 5 bases clipped from V and 7 bases from J, the junction kept 7 bases outside the gene matches.

CDR3 in amino acids: CAWRRRGGETQYF. Written as DNA, the CDR3 is TGTGCCTGGAGGCGGAGGGGGGGAGAGACCCAGTACTTC. The chain recombines TRBV30 with TRBJ2-5, with D tentatively TRBD2 (7 bases). The germline V gene has CDR1 GTSNPN and CDR2 SVGIG (reference sequence). The CDR3 runs to 13 residues. Trimming cost V 3 bases and J 4 bases, with 12 bases left between them.

This chain links TRBV6-1 with TRBJ1-5; TRBD1 is a possible D gene (5 bases). V lost 0 bases and J 6 bases, leaving 18 bases between the germline ends. The CDR3 spans 17 residues. From germline, CDR1 is MNHNS and CDR2 SASEGT. The CDR3 loop is CASSEAWQGGFIQPQHF. CDR3 nucleotide sequence: TGTGCCAGCAGTGAAGCGTGGCAGGGAGGGTTCATTCAGCCCCAGCATTTT.

This clone appeared once. V is TRBV4-2 and J is TRBJ2-7, with 14 bases lining up with TRBD2. This CDR3 spans 16 amino acids. Germline CDR1 reads LGHNA; CDR2 reads YNFKEQ. Germline trimming cut 1 base from V and 5 bases from J; bases unmatched to any gene: 4. The CDR3 spells CASSQGRGLAGDEQYF. CDR3 sequence (DNA): TGTGCCAGCAGCCAAGGTCGGGGACTAGCGGGAGACGAGCAGTACTTC.

This sequence joins TRBV27 and TRBJ2-2; D gene unclear. The CDR3 spans 14 residues. V was pared by 1 base and J by 4 bases, with 7 bases between. Germline V lookup: CDR1 MNHEY, CDR2 SMNVEV (reference sequence). As DNA, the CDR3 is TGTGCCAGCAGTTTATTCCCCCTCACCGGGGAGCTGTTTTTT. This codes for CASSLFPLTGELFF.

J is TRBJ1-2 and V is TRBV28; TRBD1 might be the D (5 bases). CDR1 MDHEN and CDR2 SYDVKM come from the germline V gene. This CDR3 spans 12 amino acids. V was pared by 3 bases and J by 6 bases, with 8 bases between. The CDR3 sequence: CASSFQGDGYTF. The CDR3 DNA is TGTGCCAGCAGTTTTCAGGGCGATGGCTACACCTTC.

V usage is TRBV5-4 and J usage is TRBJ2-7; 8 bases fit TRBD2. With V trimmed by 5 bases and J by 6 bases, 7 bases remained unmatched. CDR3 length: 13 residues. The germline gives CDR1 SGHNT, CDR2 YYREEE (reference sequence). CDR3: CASSSPGGVEQYF. The CDR3 coding sequence is TGTGCCAGCAGTTCCCCGGGGGGGGTCGAGCAGTACTTC.

The rearrangement joins TRBV21-1 to TRBJ1-2; the table calls TRBD1, which could not be checked here. TRBV21-1 is a pseudogene locus. The CDR3 sequence is 12 residues long. In DNA form, the CDR3 reads TGTGCCAGCCAGACAGGGAACTATGGCTACACCTTC. Amino acids: CASQTGNYGYTF.

This sequence joins TRBV11-2 and TRBJ2-7, with 9 bases lining up with TRBD1. Trimming at V came to 4 bases and at J to 0 bases, leaving 13 bases not matched to a gene. CDR1 SGHAT and CDR2 FQNNGV come from the germline V gene. This CDR3 has 18 residues. CDR3 amino acids: CASSWRDREERDSYEQYF. CDR3 sequence (DNA): TGTGCCAGCAGCTGGAGGGACAGGGAGGAAAGGGACTCCTACGAGCAGTACTTC.